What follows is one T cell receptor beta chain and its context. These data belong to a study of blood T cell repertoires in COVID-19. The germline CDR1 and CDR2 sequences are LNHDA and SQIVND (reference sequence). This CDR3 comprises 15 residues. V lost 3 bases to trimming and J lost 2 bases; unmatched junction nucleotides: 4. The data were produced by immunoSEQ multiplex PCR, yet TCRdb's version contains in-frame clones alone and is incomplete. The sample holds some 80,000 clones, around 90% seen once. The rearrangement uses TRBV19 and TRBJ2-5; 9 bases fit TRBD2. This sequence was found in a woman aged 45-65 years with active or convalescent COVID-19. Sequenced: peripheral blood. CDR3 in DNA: TGTGCCAGTAGTATCGCGGGGGGGCCTCAAGAGACCCAGTACTTC. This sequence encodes CASSIAGGPQETQYF.